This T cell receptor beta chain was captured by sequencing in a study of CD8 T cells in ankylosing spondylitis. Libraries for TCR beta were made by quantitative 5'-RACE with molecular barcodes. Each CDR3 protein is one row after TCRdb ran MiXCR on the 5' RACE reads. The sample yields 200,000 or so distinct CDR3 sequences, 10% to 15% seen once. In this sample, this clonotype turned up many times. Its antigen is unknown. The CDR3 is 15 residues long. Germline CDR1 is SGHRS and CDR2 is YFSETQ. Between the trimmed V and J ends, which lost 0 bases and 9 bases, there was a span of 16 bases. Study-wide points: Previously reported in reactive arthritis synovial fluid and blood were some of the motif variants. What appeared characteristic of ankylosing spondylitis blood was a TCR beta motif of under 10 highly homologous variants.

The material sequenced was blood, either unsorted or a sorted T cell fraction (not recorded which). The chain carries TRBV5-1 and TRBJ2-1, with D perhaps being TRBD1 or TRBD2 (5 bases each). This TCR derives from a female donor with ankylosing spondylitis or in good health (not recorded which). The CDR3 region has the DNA TGCGCCAGCAGCTTGGCGGGACCTAACAGCGGTGAGCAGTTCTTC. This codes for CASSLAGPNSGEQFF.